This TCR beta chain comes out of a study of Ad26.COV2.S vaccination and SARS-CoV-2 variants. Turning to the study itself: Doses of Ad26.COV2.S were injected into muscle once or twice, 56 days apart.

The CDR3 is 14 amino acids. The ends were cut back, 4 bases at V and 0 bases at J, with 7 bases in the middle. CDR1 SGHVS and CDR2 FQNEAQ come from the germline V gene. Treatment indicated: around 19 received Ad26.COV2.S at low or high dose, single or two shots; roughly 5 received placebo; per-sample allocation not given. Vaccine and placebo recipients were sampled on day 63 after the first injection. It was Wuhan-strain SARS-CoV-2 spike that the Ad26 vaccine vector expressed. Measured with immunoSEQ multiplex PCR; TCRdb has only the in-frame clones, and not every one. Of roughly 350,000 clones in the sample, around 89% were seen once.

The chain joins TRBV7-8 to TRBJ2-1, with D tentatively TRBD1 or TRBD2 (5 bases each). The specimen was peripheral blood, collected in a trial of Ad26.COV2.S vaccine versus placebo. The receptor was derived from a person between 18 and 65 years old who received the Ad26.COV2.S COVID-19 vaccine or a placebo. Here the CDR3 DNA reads TGTGCCAGCAGCTCTGGGGGCTCCTACAATGAGCAGTTCTTC. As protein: CASSSGGSYNEQFF.